This T cell receptor beta chain was recovered during a study of T cells after yellow fever vaccination. The trim removed 4 bases at V and 7 bases at J, leaving 3 bases unmatched. The CDR3 runs to 14 residues. This clonotype has just a few counts. Conversion of TCR transcripts into cDNA relied on 5'RACE template switching, which added a universal primer site and UMIs. Each CDR3 protein is one row after TCRdb ran MiXCR on the 5' RACE reads. Among 250,000 or so distinct CDR3 sequences listed, about 7% were seen once. The rearrangement uses TRBV12-3 or TRBV12-4 and TRBJ2-1; 11 bases fit TRBD2. The source material was CD4+ T cells sorted from PBMCs, sampled 15 days after the yellow fever booster vaccination. This clonotype originated in a man aged 25-45 years who received the YFV17D yellow fever vaccine. CDR3 nucleotides: TGTGCCAGCAGTTCTACTAGCGGGAGTAATGAGCAGTTCTTC. Translating gives CASSSTSGSNEQFF.